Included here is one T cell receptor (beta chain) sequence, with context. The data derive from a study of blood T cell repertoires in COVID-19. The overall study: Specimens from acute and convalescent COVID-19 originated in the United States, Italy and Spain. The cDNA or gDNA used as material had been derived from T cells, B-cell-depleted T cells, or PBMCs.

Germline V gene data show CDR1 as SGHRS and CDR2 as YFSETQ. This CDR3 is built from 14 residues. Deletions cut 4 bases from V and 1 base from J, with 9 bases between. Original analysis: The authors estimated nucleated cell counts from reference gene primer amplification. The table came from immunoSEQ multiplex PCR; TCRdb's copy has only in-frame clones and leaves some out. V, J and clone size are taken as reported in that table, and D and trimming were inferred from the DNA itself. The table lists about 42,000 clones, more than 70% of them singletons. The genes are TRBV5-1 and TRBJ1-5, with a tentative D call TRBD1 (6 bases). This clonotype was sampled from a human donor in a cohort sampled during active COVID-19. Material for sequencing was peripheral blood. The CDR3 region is CASSPGDSNQPQHF. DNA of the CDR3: TGCGCCAGCAGCCCAGGGGACAGCAATCAGCCCCAGCATTTT.